The 20 T cell receptor beta chains below all came from one sample that was sequenced in a study of blood T cell repertoires in COVID-19. Some clones are missing from TCRdb's copy, which holds only in-frame ones; the method was immunoSEQ multiplex PCR. This sample carries roughly 170,000 clones, roughly 80% of them seen once, and the ten largest clones take roughly 6%. Specimen: PBMCs or T cells enriched from blood (not recorded which). The receptor set was obtained from a middle-aged woman with acute COVID-19.

This clone has more than one count but fewer than ten. This chain joins TRBV15 and TRBJ2-2, with 8 bases that match TRBD1. V was pared by 3 bases and J by 7 bases, with 4 bases of the junction left unmatched. The length of the CDR3 is 14 residues. Germline V CDR1 and CDR2: LNHNV, YYDKDF (reference sequence). This CDR3 reads CATSRGQVIGELFF. For the CDR3, the DNA is TGTGCCACCAGCAGGGGACAGGTCATCGGGGAGCTGTTTTTT.

The chain combines TRBV6-4 with TRBJ1-2; D remains ambiguous. CDR3 length: 12 residues. V was clipped by 6 bases and J by 2 bases, with 7 bases between them. CDR1 is MRHNA, CDR2 SNTAGT, per germline. CDR3 nucleotide sequence: TGTGCCAGCAGCAACACGAACTATGGCTACACCTTC. Its translation: CASSNTNYGYTF.

This sequence joins TRBV4-1 and TRBJ1-6; 7 positions agree with TRBD1. The ends lost 1 base at V and 7 bases at J; junction bases unmatched: 7. Germline V CDR1 and CDR2: MGHRA, YSYEKL. The CDR3 spans 16 residues. The CDR3: CASSQGRQGGNSPLHF. In DNA, the CDR3 is TGCGCCAGCAGCCAAGGGCGACAGGGTGGGAATTCACCCCTCCACTTT.

The genes are TRBV14 and TRBJ2-7, with 9 bases fitting TRBD1. This CDR3 has 17 residues. V gave up 0 bases and J gave up 7 bases; unmatched junction bases: 13. Germline V gene lookup returns CDR1 SGHDN and CDR2 FVKESK. CDR3: CASSQETGRDRAREQYF. The CDR3 DNA is TGTGCCAGCAGCCAAGAGACGGGCCGGGACAGGGCTAGGGAGCAGTACTTC.

V and J are TRBV27 and TRBJ2-3; no clear D. Germline CDR1 and CDR2: MNHEY and SMNVEV (reference sequence). CDR3 length: 12 residues. The V end lost 6 bases, the J end lost 0 bases, and 4 bases lay between the germline ends. The CDR3 bases are TGTGCCAGCAGGTCTAGCACAGATACGCAGTATTTT. It codes for CASRSSTDTQYF.

This clone came up a few times. This sequence joins TRBV25-1 and TRBJ2-7; 10 bases line up with TRBD2. In germline, CDR1 is MGHDK, CDR2 SYGVNS. The CDR3 covers 13 residues. Unmatched junction bases numbered 4, after V lost 4 bases and J lost 7 bases. CDR3 region: CASSGPSGREQYF. CDR3 in DNA: TGTGCCAGCAGTGGGCCTAGCGGGAGAGAGCAGTACTTC.

The chain has TRBV11-2 and TRBJ1-4; D not resolved. CDR3 length equals 14 residues. Trimming removed 1 base from V and 8 bases from J, with 11 bases in between. Germline CDR1 reads SGHAT; CDR2 reads FQNNGV. This CDR3 is CASSLGTRKEKLFF. In DNA form, the CDR3 reads TGTGCCAGCAGCTTAGGGACTCGGAAAGAAAAACTGTTTTTT.

This clone was found a few times. The rearrangement joins TRBV5-1 to TRBJ1-2, with 10 bases fitting TRBD1. V lost 4 bases, J lost 6 bases, and 6 bases stayed unmatched. Germline loops: CDR1 SGHRS, CDR2 YFSETQ. The CDR3 covers 14 residues. CDR3 loop: CASSAGQGGNGYTF. The CDR3 coding sequence is TGCGCCAGCAGCGCAGGACAGGGGGGTAATGGCTACACCTTC.

J is TRBJ1-5 and V is TRBV24-1, with D uncertain. The germline V gene encodes CDR1 KGHDR and CDR2 SFDVKD. The CDR3 is 15 amino acids. Trimming pared 4 bases from V and 5 bases from J, leaving 14 bases between. Here the CDR3 reads CATSDPRQPYQPQHF. The DNA of the CDR3 is TGTGCCACCAGTGACCCCCGACAACCGTATCAGCCCCAGCATTTT.

The J gene is TRBJ2-1, the V gene TRBV3-1 (or the pseudogene TRBV3-2); 7 nucleotides agree with TRBD2. Germline CDR1 is LGHDT and CDR2 is YNNKEL (reference sequence). The CDR3 totals 15 residues. V lost 7 bases and J lost 5; bases outside the gene matches: 11. The CDR3 nucleotides read TGTGCCAGCACATCCGGGACTACCAACCACAATGAGCAGTTCTTC. Translating it yields CASTSGTTNHNEQFF.

The chain links TRBV18 to TRBJ1-1; 8 bases are shared with TRBD1. The CDR3 covers 14 residues. Germline CDR1 reads KGHSH; CDR2 reads LQKENI. Trimming cost V 4 bases and J 3 bases; bases outside gene matches: 4. CDR3 coding DNA: TGTGCCAGCTCACTCACAGGGGGGGACACTGAAGCTTTCTTT. Translation gives CASSLTGGDTEAFF.

The chain links TRBV6-1 to TRBJ1-2; D uncertain. V gave up 0 bases and J gave up 4 bases, with 12 bases separating them. CDR3 length equals 15 residues. Germline CDR1 is MNHNS and CDR2 is SASEGT. The CDR3 sequence: CASSEARRTIYGYTF. The CDR3 DNA is TGTGCCAGCAGTGAAGCCCGCCGGACTATCTATGGCTACACCTTC.

This clone was counted only a few times. CDR3 loop: CASSLLPTSGRFNEQFF. The CDR3 region has the DNA TGTGCCAGCAGCCTCCTACCTACTAGCGGGAGGTTCAATGAGCAGTTCTTC. The chain is built from TRBV7-3 and TRBJ2-1; 12 nucleotides match TRBD2. This CDR3 has 17 residues. The V segment lost 5 bases and the J segment 6 bases; nucleotides outside the gene matches: 11. From germline, CDR1 is SGHTA and CDR2 FQGTGA.

The rearrangement links TRBV9 to TRBJ2-3; TRBD1 is a possible D gene (6 bases). Germline CDR1 SGDLS, CDR2 YYNGEE. Trimming left V 4 bases short and J 4 bases short, with 19 bases between. This CDR3 contains 16 residues. The CDR3 DNA sequence: TGTGCCAGCAGCTCAGACAGGCCGCTACTACCAGATACGCAGTATTTT. This translates into CASSSDRPLLPDTQYF.

This clone turned up a few times. CDR3 residues: CASSPSRLAGEPRSTGELFF. Here the CDR3 DNA reads TGTGCCAGCAGCCCATCACGGCTAGCGGGAGAGCCCCGCAGCACCGGGGAGCTGTTTTTT. The chain is built from TRBV4-2 and TRBJ2-2; TRBD2 matches 10 bases. The V gene's germline CDR1 is LGHNA and CDR2 YNFKEQ. The CDR3 is 20 residues long. Trimming at V came to 4 bases and at J to 4 bases, leaving 18 bases not matched to a gene.

This clone showed up just once. The CDR3 DNA reads as TGCAGCGTTGTGCTCCCCGCGGGAGCGATAGAGACCCAGTACTTC. Residues: CSVVLPAGAIETQYF. The V gene is TRBV29-1, the J gene TRBJ2-5; TRBD2 agrees at 7 bases. The CDR3 loop spans 15 amino acids. J lost 4 bases, V lost 4 bases, and 12 bases had no gene match. The germline gives CDR1 SQVTM, CDR2 ANQGSEA.

The CDR3 sequence: CASSSVAGGPTDTQYF. The DNA for the CDR3 is TGTGCCAGCAGCTCCGTAGCGGGAGGGCCCACAGATACGCAGTATTTT. The genes are TRBV11-2 and TRBJ2-3, with TRBD2 identical over 11 bases. J was trimmed by 2 bases and V by 4 bases; bases with no gene match: 5. From germline, CDR1 is SGHAT and CDR2 FQNNGV. The CDR3 is 16 amino acids.

The chain combines TRBV7-9 with TRBJ2-3; 9 nucleotides match TRBD2. Germline trimming cut 2 bases from V and 0 bases from J; bases unmatched to any gene: 0. This CDR3 has 15 amino acids. Germline loops: CDR1 SEHNR, CDR2 FQNEAQ (reference sequence). In DNA form, the CDR3 reads TGTGCCAGCAGCTTACTAGCGGGGAGCACAGATACGCAGTATTTT. It is translated as CASSLLAGSTDTQYF.

This CDR3 is CASSLGVPSGKETQYF. CDR3 DNA sequence: TGTGCCAGCAGCTTGGGGGTGCCTAGCGGGAAAGAGACCCAGTACTTC. The rearrangement uses TRBV11-2 and TRBJ2-5; 9 bases are a match to TRBD2. Germline-derived CDR1 and CDR2 are SGHAT and FQNNGV. Trimming at V came to 3 bases and at J to 3 bases, leaving 8 bases not matched to a gene. CDR3 length: 16 amino acids. The whole variable domain, remainder taken from reference TRBV11-2 and TRBJ2-5, is EAGVAQSPRYKIIEKRQSVAFWCNPISGHATLYWYQQILGQGPKLLIQFQNNGVVDDSQLPKDRFSAERLKGVDSTLKIQPAKLEDSAVYLCASSLGVPSGKETQYFGPGTRLLVL.

The genes are TRBV28 and TRBJ1-3, with D unresolved. This CDR3 contains 13 residues. Trimming shortened V by 3 bases and J by 1 base, and 4 bases separated the two germline ends. Germline V gives CDR1 MDHEN, CDR2 SYDVKM. In DNA, the CDR3 is TGTGCCAGCAGTTTCAGGTCTGGAAACACCATATATTTT. Its protein is CASSFRSGNTIYF.